The 14 T cell receptor beta chains below were found in one sample sequenced in a study of blood T cells in healthy people across ages. With a J-beta primer mix and a sample-barcoded 5' primer, a second PCR ran roughly 7 to 11 cycles. TCRdb recomputed calls from the 5' RACE reads with MiXCR, one row per CDR3 protein. This sample has 1.4 million to 1.5 million distinct CDR3 sequences, with around 42% found just once. Sequencing input: blood. The receptors derive from a woman aged 18-35 years in good health.

The rearrangement joins TRBV18 to TRBJ2-7; D possibly corresponds to TRBD1 (5 bases). Trimming left V 8 bases short and J 3 bases short, with 14 bases between. The length of the CDR3 is 13 residues. Looked up from germline, CDR1 is KGHSH and CDR2 is LQKENI. The CDR3 nucleotides read TGTGCCAGCCCCGACTCTCAGGGCTACGAGCAGTACTTC. Its protein product is CASPDSQGYEQYF.

In this sample, this clonotype turned up once. The chain recombines TRBV10-2 with TRBJ2-1; D tentatively fits TRBD1 or TRBD2 (5 bases each). The CDR3 runs to 15 residues. V was clipped by 10 bases and J by 3 bases, with 19 bases between them. The germline V gene encodes CDR1 WSHSY and CDR2 SAAADI. The CDR3, as DNA: TGCGCCACCAAAAATGGGGGAGTTAACTACAATGAGCAGTTCTTC. Its translation is CATKNGGVNYNEQFF.

This clonotype was detected a few times. The junction does not match germline at one end; this may be a read error. The chain employs TRBV29-1 and TRBJ2-3, with TRBD2 matching over 7 bases. Germline lookup yields CDR1 SQVTM and CDR2 ANQGSEA. This CDR3 is built from 13 residues. CDR3 DNA sequence: TGCGGCGTACGGCTAGCGGGCACAGATACGCAGTATTTT. This gives the protein CGVRLAGTDTQYF.

The chain joins TRBV6-6 to TRBJ2-1; D is unclear. V was trimmed by 0 bases and J by 8 bases, leaving 8 bases between them. Germline V CDR1 and CDR2: MNHNY, SVGAGI (reference sequence). This CDR3 spans 13 amino acids. This CDR3 reads CASSYSVSDEQFF. As DNA, the CDR3 is TGTGCCAGCAGTTACTCGGTCAGTGATGAGCAGTTCTTC.

The rearrangement links TRBV6-5 to TRBJ2-1, with 7 bases lining up with TRBD1. J was trimmed by 15 bases and V by 0 bases; bases with no gene match: 8. The CDR3 contains 13 residues. Germline values: CDR1 MNHEY, CDR2 SVGAGI. This CDR3 is CASSYSRGPTGFF. The CDR3 nucleotides are TGTGCCAGCAGTTACTCGAGGGGGCCCACGGGGTTCTTC.

In the case of this clonotype: This may come from a read error, since a much larger clone is one base off. The chain employs TRBV5-1 and TRBJ2-1; D not certain. Trimming removed 1 base from V and 3 bases from J, with 14 bases in between. CDR1 and CDR2 from the germline V gene are SGHRS and YFSETQ. The CDR3 sequence is 16 residues long. The CDR3 DNA follows: TGCGCCAGCAGCTTGCCGGACGGCAGCTTCTACAATGAGCAGTTCTTC. It encodes CASSLPDGSFYNEQFF.

CDR3 sequence reads: CASRGGLHSRTDTQYF. The CDR3 region has the DNA TGTGCCAGCAGGGGAGGACTGCATTCTCGCACAGATACGCAGTATTTT. The chain combines TRBV3-1 with TRBJ2-3; perhaps TRBD2 as D (6 bases). The length of the CDR3 is 16 residues. Trimming left V 6 bases short and J 1 base short, with 17 bases between. The germline V gene has CDR1 LGHDT and CDR2 YNNKEL (reference sequence).

This clonotype was counted a few times. The rearrangement links TRBV2 to TRBJ1-2; 10 bases align to TRBD1. The CDR3 covers 15 residues. Trimming removed 7 bases from V and 4 bases from J; junction bases left unmatched: 9. Germline values: CDR1 SNHLY, CDR2 FYNNEI. The CDR3 sequence: CASKGGTGEFYGYTF. The DNA for the CDR3 is TGTGCCAGCAAGGGGGGGACAGGGGAATTCTATGGCTACACCTTC. The variable domain in full, completed from reference TRBV2 and TRBJ1-2, reads EPEVTQTPSHQVTQMGQEVILRCVPISNHLYFYWYRQILGQKVEFLVSFYNNEISEKSEIFDDQFSVERPDGSNFTLKIRSTKLEDSAMYFCASKGGTGEFYGYTFGSGTRLTVV.

The genes are TRBV20-1 and TRBJ2-3; 9 bases match TRBD2. Germline CDR1 is DFQATT and CDR2 is SNEGSKA (reference sequence). V shed 2 bases, J shed 7 bases, and the junction held 13 bases outside the gene matches. This CDR3 comprises 16 residues. The CDR3 loop reads CSARRLGLAGLNTQYF. The CDR3 DNA is TGCAGTGCTAGACGCCTGGGGCTAGCGGGGTTGAATACGCAGTATTTT.

The rearrangement links TRBV27 to TRBJ1-2; possibly TRBD1 for D (5 bases). CDR1 is MNHEY and CDR2 is SMNVEV in the germline V gene (reference sequence). CDR3 length: 17 amino acids. Trimming removed 4 bases at V and 3 bases at J, with 21 bases between. The CDR3 DNA is TGTGCCAGCAGTTCGCGGGACCGTACGGAAGCCCACTATGGCTACACCTTC. Residues: CASSSRDRTEAHYGYTF.

This rearrangement joins TRBV7-2 to TRBJ2-3, with TRBD2 identical over 11 bases. The CDR3 consists of 14 residues. The junction had 4 bases not matched to a gene; V was cut back by 6 bases and J by 5 bases. Germline CDR1 is SGHTA and CDR2 is FQGNSA. CDR3 coding DNA: TGTGCCAGCAGACTAGCGGGAGTGGGAGATACGCAGTATTTT. Amino acids: CASRLAGVGDTQYF.

The table lists this clonotype with a count of one. The chain recombines TRBV7-6 with TRBJ2-1; D possibly corresponds to TRBD2 (5 bases). The CDR3 runs to 13 residues. Germline loops: CDR1 SGHVS, CDR2 FNYEAQ. V was clipped by 5 bases and J by 9 bases, with 14 bases between them. The CDR3 coding sequence is TGTGCCAGCAGCCCCCGCCTGGGGAGTGAGCAGTTCTTC. It yields the protein CASSPRLGSEQFF.

J is TRBJ2-3 and V is TRBV3-1; maybe TRBD2 (7 bases). The CDR3 loop spans 17 amino acids. Germline V CDR1 and CDR2: LGHDT, YNNKEL (reference sequence). Between the trimmed V and J ends, which lost 4 bases and 0 bases, there was a span of 17 bases. CDR3: CASSPRRGGLSTDTQYF. In nucleotides, the CDR3 is TGTGCCAGCAGCCCGCGGAGGGGGGGGCTTAGCACAGATACGCAGTATTTT.

The chain joins TRBV14 to TRBJ1-4; no clear D gene. Per germline, CDR1 SGHDN and CDR2 FVKESK. Trimming took 6 bases from V and 7 from J, leaving 15 bases between them. There are 14 residues in the CDR3. CDR3 in DNA: TGTGCCAGCAGATTTTCAGGAGTCCGTGAAAAACTGTTTTTT. This codes for CASRFSGVREKLFF.